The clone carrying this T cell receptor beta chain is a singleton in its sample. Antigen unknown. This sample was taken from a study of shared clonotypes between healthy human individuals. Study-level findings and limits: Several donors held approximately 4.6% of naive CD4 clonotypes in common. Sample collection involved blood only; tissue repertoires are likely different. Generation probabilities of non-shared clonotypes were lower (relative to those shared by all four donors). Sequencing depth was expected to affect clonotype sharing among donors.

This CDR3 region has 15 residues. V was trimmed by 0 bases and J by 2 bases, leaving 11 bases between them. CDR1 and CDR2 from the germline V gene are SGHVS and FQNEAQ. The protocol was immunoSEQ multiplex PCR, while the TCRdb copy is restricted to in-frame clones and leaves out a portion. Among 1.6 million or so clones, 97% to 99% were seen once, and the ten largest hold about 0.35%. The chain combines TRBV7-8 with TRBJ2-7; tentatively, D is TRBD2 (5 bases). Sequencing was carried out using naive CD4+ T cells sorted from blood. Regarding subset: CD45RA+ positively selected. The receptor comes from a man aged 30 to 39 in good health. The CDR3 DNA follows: TGTGCCAGCAGCTTAGCGGGCCACGGGACCTACGAGCAGTACTTC. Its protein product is CASSLAGHGTYEQYF.